The TCR beta chain described here comes from a study of T cell repertoires in cytomegalovirus infection. Whole-study results and caveats: Clonotype analysis showed dominance of the ex vivo response by HLA-C-restricted CMV-specific TCR beta clonotypes.

MiXCR was run by TCRdb on the reads, yielding one entry per CDR3 protein. In the table there are approximately 910,000 distinct CDR3 sequences, less than 40% of which are singletons. Germline-derived CDR1 and CDR2 are MGHRA and YSYEKL. This CDR3 has 14 amino acids. Comments on this clonotype: Its target is unknown. Germline and junction disagree at one end, which may indicate a read error.

J is TRBJ1-4 and V is TRBV4-1; no reliable D call. The starting material was cultured CD8+ T cells from PBMCs, obtained from culture after CMV antigen stimulation. The clonotype originates from a human donor in good health (CMV status not recorded). Some clones in this sample may be carry-over from other donors' samples. DNA for the CDR3: TGCGCCAGCAGCCAAGAGCCCGTTTCTGAAAAACCGTTTTTT. Translated: CASSQEPVSEKPFF.